This is a list of T cell receptor beta chains from one sample in a study of early T cells in non-severe SARS-CoV-2 infection. MiXCR, applied by TCRdb to the 5' RACE reads, yields one record per CDR3 protein. The sample contains 35,000 to 55,000 distinct CDR3 sequences, roughly 23% of which appear only once. The sample was whole blood, taken at baseline. The receptors shown here come from an adult who was a healthcare worker with PCR-confirmed SARS-CoV-2 infection or an uninfected control (not recorded which). CDR3s leave out the opening cysteine and the closing phenylalanine or tryptophan.

ASSYLRGQETQY,TRBV6-5,TRBJ2-5
ASAPSYEQY,TRBV6-1,TRBJ2-7
ASSQQGFTYEQY,TRBV6-2/TRBV6-3,TRBJ2-7
SASASYQETQY,TRBV20-1,TRBJ2-5
ASSLWGDHSGNTIY,TRBV5-1,TRBJ1-3
ASSPTGGIADTQY,TRBV3-1,TRBJ2-3
ASSYSAGTGANVLT,TRBV6-5,TRBJ2-6
ASSGPRQGDVSTFYGYT,TRBV25-1,TRBJ1-2
ASSQEVTQY,TRBV3-1,TRBJ2-5
ATGQGDTQY,TRBV11-2,TRBJ2-3
ASSSAGLRDNEQF,TRBV7-2,TRBJ2-1
ASSHLTSGGRTDTQY,TRBV4-3,TRBJ2-3
AISDGAGDTQY,TRBV10-3,TRBJ2-3
ASSQVSSGEQY,TRBV3-1,TRBJ2-7
ASSGIGTYNSPLH,TRBV7-9,TRBJ1-6
ASSFPGSYEQY,TRBV5-5,TRBJ2-7
ASSQNVGNQPQH,TRBV3-1,TRBJ1-5
ASSPGPGKTQY,TRBV11-3,TRBJ2-5
ASSLGTGYGNTIY,TRBV11-2,TRBJ1-3
ASSEVAGIGYT,TRBV2,TRBJ1-2
ASSSLRRGSANVLT,TRBV11-3,TRBJ2-6
ASSPAYDAEAF,TRBV18,TRBJ1-1
ASSVGGDRGFQPQH,TRBV9,TRBJ1-5
SARRLRASGRYELY,TRBV20-1,TRBJ2-7
ASSRGIQGPAF,TRBV11-2,TRBJ1-1
ASSESESSYEQY,TRBV2,TRBJ2-7
ASSSTREKYRPQH,TRBV12-3/TRBV12-4,TRBJ1-5
AWSIGAGTDTQY,TRBV30,TRBJ2-3
SARDVGPGNQPQH,TRBV20-1,TRBJ1-5
ASSPVGRGQGYEQY,TRBV5-4,TRBJ2-7
ASSEDRGQETQY,TRBV2,TRBJ2-5
ASSQQGVYGYT,TRBV12-3/TRBV12-4,TRBJ1-2
ASSELGGAF,TRBV6-1,TRBJ1-1